This T cell receptor beta chain was identified in a study of blood T cell repertoires in COVID-19. Study background: T cells, B-cell-depleted T cells, or PBMCs supplied cDNA or gDNA.

The ends were cut back, 2 bases at V and 5 bases at J, with 16 bases in the middle. Germline V CDR1 and CDR2: SGDLS, YYNGEE. The CDR3 has 16 residues. Original processing methods: Amplification of reference gene primers was used by the study to estimate nucleated cell counts. Here immunoSEQ multiplex PCR was the method, and the copy in TCRdb shows in-frame clones only, minus some. V and J calls and clone size are given by that table; D and trimming were obtained from the DNA. The sample carries over 300,000 clones, nearly 90% recorded once. This clone was observed a single time. This chain joins TRBV9 and TRBJ2-2, with D hard to call. The sequence derives from a young man with active or convalescent COVID-19. The sample consisted of peripheral blood. The CDR3 coding sequence is TGTGCCAGCAGCGTCGACGACTGGAGTATGACCGGGGAGCTGTTTTTT. Protein product: CASSVDDWSMTGELFF.